This T cell receptor beta chain was recorded in a study of blood T cells in healthy people across ages. The CDR3 length is 13 residues. Germline V lookup: CDR1 MDHEN, CDR2 SYDVKM. Trimming cost V 10 bases and J 3 bases, with 13 bases left between them. Together with a sample-barcoded 5' primer, a J-beta primer mix was included in a second PCR lasting about 7 to 11 cycles. TCRdb reprocessed the 5' RACE reads via MiXCR and lists one record per CDR3 protein. The sample has approximately 900,000 distinct CDR3 sequences, 25% to 35% seen once. Study findings and constraints: PBMCs left unsorted prevented a conclusive naive versus antigen-experienced comparison.

This clonotype showed up just a few times. As yet, its antigen is unknown. This same sample was also taken into another study, of T cells of mothers and their children.

This receptor was obtained from a woman in her forties in good health. Input material: blood. V is TRBV28 and J is TRBJ1-5; D is undetermined. The CDR3 here is CATLIGYNQPQHF. The CDR3 DNA reads TGTGCCACCCTGATAGGCTACAATCAGCCCCAGCATTTT.